The rows below give T cell receptor beta chains drawn from one sample of a study of cytomegalovirus exposure and HLA in healthy donors. Data came from immunoSEQ multiplex PCR; TCRdb stores just in-frame clones and leaves some out. The sample lists about 200,000 clones, approximately 80% seen once, with about 1.8% in the top ten. The specimen sequenced was PBMCs. Receptors originate from a man over 45 in good health and CMV-seronegative. Each CDR3 is given with its conserved first and last residue. D genes are given only for firm matches. The size entry is marked missing in some rows and otherwise reads once, few, many or a size class.

v_gene	abundance	j_gene	d_gene	CDR3nt	CDR3aa
TRBV11-1	-	TRBJ2-1	-	TGTGCCAGCAGCTCCATCGGAGGGACTGAGCAGTTCTTC	CASSSIGGTEQFF
TRBV28	-	TRBJ1-5	-	TGTGCCAGCAGTCTCAATCAGCCCCAGCATTTT	CASSLNQPQHF
TRBV19	few	TRBJ1-1	TRBD1	TGTGCCAGTAGTACGCGGGACAGGCGGAGAACTGAAGCTTTCTTT	CASSTRDRRRTEAFF
TRBV28	-	TRBJ2-7	-	TGTGCCAGCAGTTCCCCCAGGGGAAGTGCATACGAGCAGTACTTC	CASSSPRGSAYEQYF
TRBV19	-	TRBJ2-2	TRBD2	TGTGCCAGTAGTACCTACACTAGCGGGGGATCCACCGGGGAGCTGTTTTTT	CASSTYTSGGSTGELFF
TRBV19	-	TRBJ2-7	-	TGTGCCACCCTGGACAGCTTCTCCTACGAGCAGTACTTC	CATLDSFSYEQYF
TRBV2	-	TRBJ1-1	-	TGTGCCAGCAGTGTAAAGACTAACACTGAAGCTTTCTTT	CASSVKTNTEAFF
TRBV27	-	TRBJ1-2	-	TGTGCCAGCAGTTTCGGCGGAGGGGATGGCTACACCTTC	CASSFGGGDGYTF
TRBV6-6	-	TRBJ1-2	-	TGTGCCAGCAGTTACTTACAGGGTGCGGGTAAAGGCTACACCTTC	CASSYLQGAGKGYTF
TRBV2	-	TRBJ2-7	-	TGTGCCAGCAGCTTGACAGCCACCTACGAGCAGTACTTC	CASSLTATYEQYF
TRBV2	-	TRBJ1-5	-	TGTGCCAGCAGGACTAGGCCCTTTAGCAATCAGCCCCAGCATTTT	CASRTRPFSNQPQHF
TRBV28	-	TRBJ2-3	TRBD2	TGTGCCAGCATCCTAGCGGGAGACTACACAGATACGCAGTATTTT	CASILAGDYTDTQYF
TRBV21-1	few	TRBJ2-7	-	TGTGCCAGCAGCAGTGGGACTACCTACGAGCAGTACTTC	CASSSGTTYEQYF
TRBV27	-	TRBJ2-1	TRBD1	TGTGCCAGCAGTTCCTCGGACAGGGCTTCCTACAATGAGCAGTTCTTC	CASSSSDRASYNEQFF
TRBV6-5	few	TRBJ1-2	-	TGTGCCAGCACCAGAGGGGGTAACTATGGCTACACCTTC	CASTRGGNYGYTF
TRBV30	-	TRBJ1-5	TRBD1	TGTGCCTGGACTCCGGGACAGGGGGATCAGCCCCAGCATTTT	CAWTPGQGDQPQHF
TRBV15	once	TRBJ2-7	TRBD2	TGTGCCACCAGCAGATCCTTAGCGGGGCGTCACGAGCAGTACTTC	CATSRSLAGRHEQYF
TRBV27	-	TRBJ1-1	TRBD1	TGTGCCAGCAGTTCCCGACAGGGACTGAACACTGAAGCTTTCTTT	CASSSRQGLNTEAFF
TRBV5-1	-	TRBJ2-7	TRBD2	TGCGCCAGCAGCTTGGTAGCGGGTCCCTACGAGCAGTACTTC	CASSLVAGPYEQYF
TRBV7-8	-	TRBJ2-3	TRBD2	TGTGCCAGCAGCTTAGGGGCGGGAGAGAGCACAGATACGCAGTATTTT	CASSLGAGESTDTQYF
TRBV30	-	TRBJ2-1	-	TGTGCCTGGAGTGTAGCGGATTTAAATGAGCAGTTCTTC	CAWSVADLNEQFF
TRBV28	once	TRBJ2-3	TRBD2	TGTGCCACCCTGACTAGCGGGAGGGGCACAGATACGCAGTATTTT	CATLTSGRGTDTQYF
TRBV27	few	TRBJ1-6	TRBD1	TGTGCCAGCAGTGTGGACAGGGCTTCACCCCTCCACTTT	CASSVDRASPLHF
TRBV18	-	TRBJ2-5	TRBD2	TGTGCCAGACCCAAGCGGGAGCACCAAGAGACCCAGTACTTC	CARPKREHQETQYF
TRBV7-2	-	TRBJ2-3	-	TGTGCCAGCAGCATCGCCACAGGGGATACGCAGTATTTT	CASSIATGDTQYF
TRBV25-1	-	TRBJ1-1	-	TGTGCCAGCAGTGAATATAAGAGGGCGGGGTACACTGAAGCTTTCTTT	CASSEYKRAGYTEAFF
TRBV27	-	TRBJ2-3	TRBD1	TGTGCCAGCAGCAACAGGGGTGGCACAGATACGCAGTATTTT	CASSNRGGTDTQYF
TRBV5-1	-	TRBJ2-2	TRBD2	TGCGCCAGTACTCGACTAGCGGGAGCGGTCGGGGAGCTGTTTTTT	CASTRLAGAVGELFF
TRBV6-6	few	TRBJ2-7	TRBD1	TGTGCCAGCAGTTACGGGACAGGGAACTACGAGCAGTACTTC	CASSYGTGNYEQYF
TRBV4-1	-	TRBJ2-4	-	TGCGCCAGCAGCCATAGGACAGAAGCCAAAAACAGTCAGTACTTC	CASSHRTEAKNSQYF
TRBV19	-	TRBJ1-2	-	TGTGCCAGTAACCCCGGAGCTAACTATGGCTACACCTTC	CASNPGANYGYTF
TRBV11-2	few	TRBJ2-1	-	TGTGCCAGCAGCTCACAAGGGGTATCGGCGGTCAATGAGCAGTTCTTC	CASSSQGVSAVNEQFF
TRBV4-2	few	TRBJ2-2	-	TGTGCCAGCAGCCAAAAAAAGCTGTTTATGAACACCGGGGAGCTGTTTTTT	CASSQKKLFMNTGELFF
TRBV5-1	once	TRBJ2-7	-	TGCGCCAGCAGCTTGGGGGCGTCCTACGAGCAGTACTTC	CASSLGASYEQYF
TRBV30	few	TRBJ2-7	TRBD2	TGTGCCTGGAGACAGAAAGGACTAGCGGAGGGGCACGAGCAGTACTTC	CAWRQKGLAEGHEQYF
TRBV5-6	few	TRBJ2-7	-	TGTGCCAGCAAGGTCTCCGGGAGAGGTATGAGAGAGCAGTACTTC	CASKVSGRGMREQYF
TRBV28	-	TRBJ1-5	TRBD1	TGTGCCAGCAGTTTAATGGGTACCAGGGGGTGGGGTCAGCCCCAGCATTTT	CASSLMGTRGWGQPQHF
TRBV28	-	TRBJ2-3	-	TGTGCCAGCAGTTTACGAACGGGTACGCAGTATTTT	CASSLRTGTQYF
TRBV28	-	TRBJ2-2	-	TGTGCCAGCAGCCCCTCGGGCAGGGGGAACACCGGGGAGCTGTTTTTT	CASSPSGRGNTGELFF
TRBV27	once	TRBJ2-3	-	TGTGCCAGCAGTTTCGCGGGACAGACCACAGATACGCAGTATTTT	CASSFAGQTTDTQYF
TRBV4-1	-	TRBJ1-4	TRBD1	TGCGCCAGCAGCCTACTTGGGACAGGGGTTGAAAAACTGTTTTTT	CASSLLGTGVEKLFF
TRBV5-6	-	TRBJ2-3	-	TGTGCCAGCAGCTTGTTAGCATTGAACACAGATACGCAGTATTTT	CASSLLALNTDTQYF
TRBV4-1	-	TRBJ2-1	-	TGCGCCAGCAGCCAGGTCGGGACTCAAAACAATGAGCAGTTCTTC	CASSQVGTQNNEQFF
TRBV29-1	-	TRBJ2-5	TRBD2	TGCAGCGTTGTAGGGTGGCAGCGGGAGTGGCGGCAAGAGACCCAGTACTTC	CSVVGWQREWRQETQYF
TRBV15	-	TRBJ2-2	-	TGTGCCACCAGCAGAGCAGGGGCCCGGAAGAGAGCCGGGGAGCTGTTTTTT	CATSRAGARKRAGELFF
TRBV9	-	TRBJ2-1	-	TGTGCCAGCAGCGTATCTGGAGGGAGCTCCTACAATGAGCAGTTCTTC	CASSVSGGSSYNEQFF
TRBV28	-	TRBJ1-6	-	TGTGCCACAAGCCCCGGGGGTCGATCCTATAATTCACCCCTCCACTTT	CATSPGGRSYNSPLHF
TRBV4-2	-	TRBJ2-7	TRBD1	TGTGCCAGCAGCCACGAACCAGGGGGCTCCTACGAGCAGTACTTC	CASSHEPGGSYEQYF
TRBV6-5	-	TRBJ2-1	TRBD2	TGTGCCAGCAGTTTAGTCAGCGGGAGGGCCGGTAATGAGCAGTTCTTC	CASSLVSGRAGNEQFF
TRBV18	-	TRBJ1-2	-	TGTGCCAGCTCACCACCGGGGGCAAACTATGGCTACACCTTC	CASSPPGANYGYTF
TRBV6-6	-	TRBJ1-3	-	TGTGCCAGCAGTTTCGACAGAAGCTCTGGAAACACCATATATTTT	CASSFDRSSGNTIYF
TRBV5-6	-	TRBJ2-7	TRBD2	TGTGCCAGCAGCCTCAGCTTTAGCGGGTTACCGAGTTCCTACGAGCAGTACTTC	CASSLSFSGLPSSYEQYF
TRBV5-1	-	TRBJ1-6	TRBD1	TGCGCCAGCAGCTTGGATGCGGGACAGGGCAATTCACCCCTCCACTTT	CASSLDAGQGNSPLHF
TRBV28	-	TRBJ2-1	-	TGTGCCAGCAGCGGGGGAGGTACGGCAGCGTTCTTC	CASSGGGTAAFF
TRBV10-3	-	TRBJ1-2	-	TGTGCCATCAGATCAGGGGTTAACTATGGCTACACCTTC	CAIRSGVNYGYTF
TRBV6-6	-	TRBJ2-7	TRBD1	TGTGCCAGCAGTTACGGACAGGGGAATTCAAGGTACGAGCAGTACTTC	CASSYGQGNSRYEQYF
TRBV5-1	-	TRBJ2-7	-	TGCGCCAGCAGCGGAGACGGGGGTTTCTACGAGCAGTACTTC	CASSGDGGFYEQYF